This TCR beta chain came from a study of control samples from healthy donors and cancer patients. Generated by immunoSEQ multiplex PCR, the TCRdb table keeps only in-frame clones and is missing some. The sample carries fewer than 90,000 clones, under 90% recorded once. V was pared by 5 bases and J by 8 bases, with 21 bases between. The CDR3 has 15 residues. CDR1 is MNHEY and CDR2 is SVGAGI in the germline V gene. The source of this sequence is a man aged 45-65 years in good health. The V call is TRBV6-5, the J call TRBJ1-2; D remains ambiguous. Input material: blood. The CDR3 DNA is TGTGCCAGCAGTCCTACCGGCCTTTCCAAATCGGGCTACACCTTC. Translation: CASSPTGLSKSGYTF.